Detailed here is one TCR beta chain. The authors' processing: Using reference gene primer amplification, nucleated cell counts were estimated. Clones were read by immunoSEQ multiplex PCR, and TCRdb kept only the in-frame ones, dropping some. V, J and clone size were drawn from that table, and D and trimming were deduced from the DNA. Among about 170,000 clones listed, 80% to 90% were seen once. From germline, CDR1 is SGHAT and CDR2 FQNNGV. The CDR3 totals 13 residues. V was cut by 7 bases and J by 7 bases, with 16 bases left in between. Participants' own reports of clinical history determined their cohort assignment. This sample was included in a study of blood T cell repertoires in COVID-19. Across the whole study: Donors in the United States, Italy and Spain gave samples during acute or convalescent COVID-19. From T cells, B-cell-depleted T cells, or PBMCs came the material, which was cDNA or gDNA.

This sequence was found in a woman aged 50 to 65 in a cohort exposed to, infected with or recovered from COVID-19 (not recorded which). V and J are TRBV11-2 and TRBJ1-1, with D possibly being TRBD1 (6 bases). The sequencing sample was made of PBMCs or T cells enriched from blood (not recorded which). The DNA for the CDR3 is TGTGCCAGCACCTTCCCACAGGGTGGTGAAGCTTTCTTT. This gives the protein CASTFPQGGEAFF.